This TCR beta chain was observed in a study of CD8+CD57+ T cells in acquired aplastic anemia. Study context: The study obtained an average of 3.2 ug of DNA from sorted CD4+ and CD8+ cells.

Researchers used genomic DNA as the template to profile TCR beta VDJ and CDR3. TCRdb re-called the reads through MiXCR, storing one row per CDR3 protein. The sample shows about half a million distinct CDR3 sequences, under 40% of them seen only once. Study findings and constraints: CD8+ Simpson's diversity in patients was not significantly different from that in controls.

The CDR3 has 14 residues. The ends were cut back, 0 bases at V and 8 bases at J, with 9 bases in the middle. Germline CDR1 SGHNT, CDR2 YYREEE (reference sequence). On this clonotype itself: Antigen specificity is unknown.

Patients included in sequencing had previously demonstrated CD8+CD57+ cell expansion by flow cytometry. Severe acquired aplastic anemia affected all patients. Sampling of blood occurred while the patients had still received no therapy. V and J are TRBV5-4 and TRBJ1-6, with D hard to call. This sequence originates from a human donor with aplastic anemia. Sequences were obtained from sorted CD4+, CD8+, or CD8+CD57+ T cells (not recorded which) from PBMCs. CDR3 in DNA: TGTGCCAGCAGCTTGGCCGCGGTGGATTCACCCCTCCACTTT. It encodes CASSLAAVDSPLHF.